These 19 T cell receptor beta chains came from one sample sequenced in a study of CD8+ T cells in alopecia areata. Isolated RNA was reverse transcribed into cDNA used as the sequencing template. Here immunoSEQ multiplex PCR was the method, and the copy in TCRdb shows in-frame clones only, minus some. The table lists about 110,000 clones, around 59% of them singletons. The sequenced sample was CD8+ T cells sorted from blood. The receptors originated from a human donor in good health.

This clone was detected only a few times. The chain links TRBV6-5 to TRBJ2-7; D could derive from TRBD1 or TRBD2 (6 bases each). Between the trimmed V and J ends, which lost 6 bases and 0 bases, there was a span of 12 bases. Per the germline V gene, CDR1 is MNHEY and CDR2 is SVGAGI. This CDR3 is 14 amino acids long. DNA for the CDR3: TGTGCCAGCAGCGGGGGCTCCGACTCCTACGAGCAGTACTTC. It yields the protein CASSGGSDSYEQYF.

There are a few counts of this clone. This chain uses TRBV29-1 with TRBJ1-2; D might be TRBD1 (5 bases). Germline-derived CDR1 and CDR2 are SQVTM and ANQGSEA. The CDR3 length is 14 residues. V was pared by 1 base and J by 2 bases, with 11 bases between. CDR3 bases: TGCAGCGTTGAAGGCAAAGGGGCAAACTATGGCTACACCTTC. It translates to CSVEGKGANYGYTF.

This clone showed up just a few times. This sequence joins TRBV4-1 and TRBJ2-1, with D perhaps TRBD2 (7 bases). The CDR3 has 16 residues. Germline loops: CDR1 MGHRA, CDR2 YSYEKL. The germline V and J ends were trimmed by 0 bases and 3 bases, with 12 bases remaining between them. This CDR3 reads CASSQEERGGYNEQFF. The CDR3 nucleotides read TGCGCCAGCAGCCAAGAAGAAAGGGGGGGCTACAATGAGCAGTTCTTC.

The rearrangement uses TRBV9 and TRBJ2-7; D might be TRBD1 or TRBD2, each matching 5 bases. CDR3 length: 14 amino acids. Trimming left V 0 bases short and J 0 bases short, with 7 bases between. From germline, CDR1 is SGDLS and CDR2 YYNGEE. This chain's CDR3 is CASSVGDRSYEQYF. The CDR3 DNA reads TGTGCCAGCAGCGTAGGGGACCGCTCCTACGAGCAGTACTTC.

This rearrangement joins TRBV19 to TRBJ2-1; D might be TRBD2 (7 bases). V was trimmed by 3 bases and J by 9 bases, leaving 15 bases between them. Germline loops: CDR1 LNHDA, CDR2 SQIVND (reference sequence). The CDR3 spans 14 residues. The CDR3: CASSMGGPHGEQFF. As DNA, the CDR3 is TGTGCCAGTAGTATGGGGGGGCCTCATGGTGAGCAGTTCTTC.

For this clone: One end of the junction is discordant with germline, which a read error may explain. The chain's CDR3 is CASSLGLADYNEQFF. The CDR3 DNA reads TGTGCCAGCAGCCTAGGACTAGCGGACTACAATGAGCAGTTCTTC. The chain employs TRBV13 and TRBJ2-1; 10 bases align to TRBD2. Germline CDR1 reads PRHDT; CDR2 reads FYEKMQ (reference sequence). The CDR3 length is 15 residues.

The chain uses TRBV30 and TRBJ2-7; TRBD1 might be the D (6 bases). Germline V CDR1 and CDR2: GTSNPN, SVGIG (reference sequence). Deletions cut 0 bases from V and 2 bases from J, with 8 bases between. The CDR3 sequence is 13 residues long. The CDR3 is CAWSVQGPYEQYF. DNA for the CDR3: TGTGCCTGGAGTGTACAGGGCCCCTACGAGCAGTACTTC. Together with reference TRBV30 and TRBJ2-7, the CDR3 gives the full variable domain: SQTIHQWPATLVQPVGSPLSLECTVEGTSNPNLYWYRQAAGRGLQLLFYSVGIGQISSEVPQNLSASRPQDRQFILSSKKLLLSDSGFYLCAWSVQGPYEQYFGPGTRLTVT.

The chain is built from TRBV25-1 and TRBJ1-1, with D perhaps matching TRBD1 (5 bases). Germline values: CDR1 MGHDK, CDR2 SYGVNS. The CDR3 extends over 11 amino acids. V shed 5 bases and J shed 8 bases, with 9 bases lying between them. The CDR3 sequence is CASSTPGEAFF. Written as DNA, the CDR3 is TGTGCCAGCAGTACTCCAGGGGAAGCTTTCTTT.

This clone has just one count. V is TRBV11-2 and J is TRBJ1-2; 9 bases agree with TRBD1. CDR3 size: 14 residues. The V gene's germline CDR1 is SGHAT and CDR2 FQNNGV. Unmatched junction bases numbered 0, after V lost 1 base and J lost 3 bases. CDR3 amino acids: CASSLGQGDYGYTF. Written as DNA, the CDR3 is TGTGCCAGCAGCTTAGGACAGGGGGACTATGGCTACACCTTC.

The chain links TRBV5-1 to TRBJ2-1; 7 bases fit TRBD2. Germline loops: CDR1 SGHRS, CDR2 YFSETQ. Unmatched junction bases numbered 4, after V lost 0 bases and J lost 7 bases. This CDR3 has 14 residues. The CDR3 DNA is TGCGCCAGCAGCTTGGCCGGGGGGAGGAATGAGCAGTTCTTC. Translation: CASSLAGGRNEQFF.

The rearrangement links TRBV29-1 to TRBJ1-1; unclear D gene. This CDR3 contains 13 residues. The V and J ends lost 4 bases and 3 bases respectively, with 12 bases between them. Germline CDR1 and CDR2: SQVTM and ANQGSEA. This CDR3 reads CSVGSGGYTEAFF. In nucleotides, the CDR3 is TGCAGCGTTGGCTCGGGAGGGTACACTGAAGCTTTCTTT.

The chain joins TRBV30 to TRBJ2-1, with no clear D. Germline values: CDR1 GTSNPN, CDR2 SVGIG (reference sequence). This CDR3 has 13 residues. Trimming cost V 0 bases and J 3 bases, with 6 bases left between them. The DNA of the CDR3 is TGTGCCTGGAGTGTAGGCCTCTACAATGAGCAGTTCTTC. It is translated as CAWSVGLYNEQFF.

This clone was recorded only once. V and J are TRBV30 and TRBJ2-3; TRBD1 matches at 8 bases. This CDR3 has 15 amino acids. The V and J ends lost 3 bases and 4 bases, in that order; junction bases with no gene match: 9. The germline CDR1 and CDR2 sequences are GTSNPN and SVGIG (reference sequence). DNA for the CDR3: TGTGCCTGGAGCATGACAGGGGTAGCTTCAGATACGCAGTATTTT. It yields the protein CAWSMTGVASDTQYF.

The genes are TRBV5-6 and TRBJ1-1; D is ambiguous. Trimming took off 0 bases at V and 5 bases at J, with 5 bases between the two ends. The CDR3 loop spans 12 amino acids. Germline lookup yields CDR1 SGHDT and CDR2 YYEEEE. The CDR3 DNA sequence: TGTGCCAGCAGCTTGGGAAGGACTGAAGCTTTCTTT. This gives the protein CASSLGRTEAFF.

The rearrangement uses TRBV5-4 and TRBJ2-3, with D hard to call. This CDR3 contains 13 residues. V was cut by 2 bases and J by 0 bases, with 4 bases left in between. CDR1 and CDR2 (germline): SGHNT, YYREEE (reference sequence). As DNA, the CDR3 is TGTGCCAGCAGCTTCCTGAGCACAGATACGCAGTATTTT. Translated, it gives CASSFLSTDTQYF.

V usage is TRBV7-9 and J usage is TRBJ2-7; D call uncertain. The germline V gene encodes CDR1 SEHNR and CDR2 FQNEAQ (reference sequence). The germline V and J ends were trimmed by 5 bases and 0 bases, with 2 bases remaining between them. CDR3 length: 11 amino acids. The CDR3 is CASSDSYEQYF. The CDR3 bases are TGTGCCAGCAGCGACTCCTACGAGCAGTACTTC. The whole variable domain, filled in from reference TRBV7-9 and TRBJ2-7, reads DTGVSQNPRHKITKRGQNVTFRCDPISEHNRLYWYRQTLGQGPEFLTYFQNEAQLEKSRLLSDRFSAERPKGSFSTLEIQRTEQGDSAMYLCASSDSYEQYFGPGTRLTVT.

The J gene is TRBJ2-5, the V gene TRBV5-1; the match to TRBD1 covers 8 bases. There are 15 residues in the CDR3. V lost 0 bases, J lost 5 bases, and 6 bases stayed unmatched. The germline V gene has CDR1 SGHRS and CDR2 YFSETQ. The CDR3 DNA reads as TGCGCCAGCAGCTTGGTCTCACCAGGGGGCGAGACCCAGTACTTC. Encoded protein: CASSLVSPGGETQYF.

V and J are TRBV10-2 and TRBJ1-1; D is ambiguous. The CDR3 runs 15 residues. Trimming stripped 3 bases from V and 1 base from J, with 12 bases between. CDR1 and CDR2 (germline): WSHSY, SAAADI. The CDR3 sequence is CASSDRPRGNTEAFF. The DNA of the CDR3 is TGCGCCAGCAGTGACCGACCCCGAGGGAACACTGAAGCTTTCTTT.

The rearrangement uses TRBV20-1 and TRBJ2-5, with no clear D. From germline, CDR1 is DFQATT and CDR2 SNEGSKA (reference sequence). V was cut by 0 bases and J by 5 bases, with 4 bases left in between. CDR3 size: 11 residues. CDR3 loop: CSARDAETQYF. CDR3 nucleotide sequence: TGCAGTGCTAGAGATGCGGAGACCCAGTACTTC.